This T cell receptor (beta chain) derives from a study of T cells in Graves' hyperthyroidism and ophthalmopathy. Overall study: The initial diagnosis was the point when peripheral blood was collected, ahead of any treatment.

It was RNA transcripts that yielded the amplified TCR beta CDR3 regions. Initially, a first-round RT-PCR of the TCR CDR3 employed the HTBI primer set. TCRdb analysed the multiplex PCR reads with MiXCR anew, one entry per CDR3 protein. The sample consists of approximately 530,000 distinct CDR3 sequences, approximately 20% of them appearing once. This clonotype showed up many times. The CDR3 sequence is 15 residues long. Germline lookup yields CDR1 MNHNS and CDR2 SASEGT. The V and J ends lost 5 bases and 5 bases respectively, with 18 bases between them. Orbital computed tomography, thyroid ultrasound, serum thyroxine and TRAb, and clinical symptoms together informed the diagnoses. PBMCs were collected from a 10 ml volume of fresh peripheral blood.

The clonotype originates from a man aged 35 to 55 with Graves' ophthalmopathy. The chain carries TRBV6-1 and TRBJ2-5, with a possible D match to TRBD2 (7 bases). Sequencing was done on a sample of blood. For the CDR3, the DNA is TGTGCCAGCAGTATGGGGGGGGCGGCGTTTGAGACCCAGTACTTC. Translating gives CASSMGGAAFETQYF.